This TCR beta chain was captured by sequencing in a study of T cell repertoires in cytomegalovirus infection. Study-wide context: HLA-B-restricted CMV epitopes that are well studied were used alongside recently identified HLA-C-restricted ones. In public TCR beta signatures, there were indications of both CMV infection and matching HLA type.

Trimming took off 1 base at V and 0 bases at J, with 10 bases between the two ends. This CDR3 has 15 amino acids. Germline V CDR1 and CDR2: SGHVS, FQNEAQ. In TCRdb, the reads were re-called with MiXCR into one record per CDR3 protein. The sample lists 650,000 to 900,000 distinct CDR3 sequences; 32% were seen once. Note on this clonotype: Antigen specificity is unknown.

The chain recombines TRBV7-8 with TRBJ2-7; D gene uncertain. The receptor was derived from a human donor in good health (CMV status not recorded). Some clones in this sample may be carry-over from other donors' samples. Material: cultured CD8+ T cells from PBMCs, obtained from culture after CMV antigen stimulation. The CDR3 bases are TGTGCCAGCAGCTTAGAAAGGGCCGTCTCCTACGAGCAGTACTTC. Protein: CASSLERAVSYEQYF.